This entry features one T cell receptor (beta chain) sequence. Antigen unknown. The source of the sample is a study of naive and memory T cell subsets. Two oligonucleotides, mixed equimolar, formed the beta constant-region primer covering TRBC1 and TRBC2. The ligated cDNA underwent four PCR rounds using SP2 and nested alpha and beta constant-region primers. An oligonucleotide with the SP2 primer and a 12-nucleotide UMI was ligated to the cDNA 3' end. TCRdb used MiXCR to reprocess the UMI-ligation and nested PCR reads, holding one entry per CDR3 protein. The sample holds around 130,000 distinct CDR3 sequences, around 35% seen once. This CDR3 has 14 residues. The V end was cut by 5 bases, the J end by 3 bases, with 13 bases between. The germline V gene has CDR1 SGHTA and CDR2 FQGNSA. Study results and caveats: RNA-based TCR counts may shift with T cell activation and differentiation. In naive cells, over 95% of TCR sequences were seen only once.

V usage is TRBV7-2 and J usage is TRBJ1-2; D may be TRBD1 (6 bases). This TCR came from a human donor in good health. Sequenced input: central memory CD4+ T cells from blood. CDR3 nucleotides: TGTGCCAGCAGCGCCCGGACAGTGGACTATGGCTACACCTTC. It codes for CASSARTVDYGYTF. The variable domain in full, completed from reference TRBV7-2 and TRBJ1-2, reads GAGVSQSPSNKVTEKGKDVELRCDPISGHTALYWYRQSLGQGLEFLIYFQGNSAPDKSGLPSDRFSAERTGGSVSTLTIQRTQQEDSAVYLCASSARTVDYGYTFGSGTRLTVV.